This is a list of T cell receptor beta chains from one sample in a study of blood T cell repertoires in COVID-19. TCRdb keeps only in-frame clones here, not all; method: immunoSEQ multiplex PCR. The table records nearly 95,000 clones, 80% to 90% of them present only once. Material for sequencing was peripheral blood. The receptor set was obtained from a woman aged 80 or over with acute or convalescent COVID-19. The CDR3 runs from the conserved cysteine through the conserved F or W. The order of the fields is clone size, J gene, V gene, D gene, CDR3 length, CDR3 DNA, CDR3 protein. D genes are given only for firm matches. Clone size appears in some rows only: once, few, many, or a class for an expanded clone.

>-|TRBJ2-1|TRBV15|TRBD2|16
TGTGCCACCAGCAGAGCGGGGGGGAGCTCCTACAATGAGCAGTTCTTC
CATSRAGGSSYNEQFF
>once|TRBJ2-6|TRBV18|TRBD1|16
TGTGCCAGCTCAACAGACAGGGCTGGTGGGGCCAACGTCCTGACTTTC
CASSTDRAGGANVLTF
>few|TRBJ1-6|TRBV6-4|TRBD1|13
TGTGCCAGCAAGGGACAGGGGGATTCACCCCTCCACTTT
CASKGQGDSPLHF
>-|TRBJ2-4|TRBV15|-|20
TGTGCCACCAGCAGAGATGCGGGGAGACGGAGAGTAGCGGCCAAAAACATTCAGTACTTC
CATSRDAGRRRVAAKNIQYF
>once|TRBJ1-4|TRBV5-1|TRBD1|17
TGCGCCAGCAGCCCATCGACAGGGGTTTGGTCTAATGAAAAACTGTTTTTT
CASSPSTGVWSNEKLFF
>few|TRBJ1-2|TRBV10-3|-|15
TGTGCCATCAGTGAGCCACCCACAGGGTTGGGTGGCTACACCTTC
CAISEPPTGLGGYTF
>-|TRBJ1-2|TRBV23-1|-|16
TGCGCCAGCAGTCAAACCCCTCAGAAGAGGGGACATAGCTACACCTTC
CASSQTPQKRGHSYTF
>-|TRBJ1-3|TRBV2|-|14
TGTGCCAGCGTACTATTCGACTCTGGAAACACCATATATTTT
CASVLFDSGNTIYF
>-|TRBJ2-5|TRBV30|-|13
TGTGCCTGGAGTGGCGCCCGGAGAGAGACCCAGTACTTC
CAWSGARRETQYF
>-|TRBJ2-5|TRBV7-9|-|14
TGTGCCAGCAGCTTAGAAGCAGGCTTAGAGACCCAGTACTTC
CASSLEAGLETQYF
>-|TRBJ2-5|TRBV5-8|TRBD1|14
TGTGCCAGCAGCTCCGGACAGGATCGAGAGACCCAGTACTTC
CASSSGQDRETQYF
>-|TRBJ1-6|TRBV7-2|-|14
TGTGCCAGCAGTCTACAAGGGGTCGGTTCACCCCTCCACTTT
CASSLQGVGSPLHF
>-|TRBJ1-2|TRBV14|-|13
TGTGCCAGCAGCCAAGATCTTCTAGATGGCTACACCTTC
CASSQDLLDGYTF
>-|TRBJ2-7|TRBV7-9|-|13
TGTGCCAGCAGCTTAGAGGGCAGGGGCGAGCAGTACTTC
CASSLEGRGEQYF
>-|TRBJ2-7|TRBV5-6|-|14
TGTGCCAGCAGCTTAATACGGGGGAGCAACGAGCAGTACTTC
CASSLIRGSNEQYF